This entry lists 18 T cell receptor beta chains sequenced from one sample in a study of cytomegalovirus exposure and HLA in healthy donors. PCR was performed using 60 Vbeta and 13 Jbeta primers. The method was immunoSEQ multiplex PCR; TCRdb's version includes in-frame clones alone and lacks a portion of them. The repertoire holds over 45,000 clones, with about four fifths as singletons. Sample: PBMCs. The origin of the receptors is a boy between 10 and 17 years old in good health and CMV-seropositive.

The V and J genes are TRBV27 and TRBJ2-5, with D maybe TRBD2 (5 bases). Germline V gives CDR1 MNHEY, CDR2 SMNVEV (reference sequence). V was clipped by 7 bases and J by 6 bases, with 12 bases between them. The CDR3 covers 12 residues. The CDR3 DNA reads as TGTGCCAGCAAAGGACTCAGGCAGACCCAGTACTTC. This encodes CASKGLRQTQYF.

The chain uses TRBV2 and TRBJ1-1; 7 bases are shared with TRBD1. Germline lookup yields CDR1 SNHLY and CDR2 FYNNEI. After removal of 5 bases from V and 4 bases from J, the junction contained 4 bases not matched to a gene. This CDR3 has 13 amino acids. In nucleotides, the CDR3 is TGTGCCAGCAGTCTTCAGGGGGTCACTGAAGCTTTCTTT. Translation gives CASSLQGVTEAFF. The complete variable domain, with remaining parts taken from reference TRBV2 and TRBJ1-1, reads EPEVTQTPSHQVTQMGQEVILRCVPISNHLYFYWYRQILGQKVEFLVSFYNNEISEKSEIFDDQFSVERPDGSNFTLKIRSTKLEDSAMYFCASSLQGVTEAFFGQGTRLTVV.

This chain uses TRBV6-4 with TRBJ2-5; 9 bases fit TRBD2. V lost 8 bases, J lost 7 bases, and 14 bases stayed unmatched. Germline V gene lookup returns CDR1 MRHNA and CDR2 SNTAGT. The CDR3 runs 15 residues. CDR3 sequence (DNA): TGTGCCAGCTCACGTTATGCGGGGGGGAGGCCGACCCAGTACTTC. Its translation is CASSRYAGGRPTQYF.

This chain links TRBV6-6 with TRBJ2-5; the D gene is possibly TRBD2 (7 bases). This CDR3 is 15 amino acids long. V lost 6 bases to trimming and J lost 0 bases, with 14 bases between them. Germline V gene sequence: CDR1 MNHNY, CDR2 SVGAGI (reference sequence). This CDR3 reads CASSPGGRNQETQYF. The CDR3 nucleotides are TGTGCCAGCAGCCCCGGGGGGCGGAACCAAGAGACCCAGTACTTC.

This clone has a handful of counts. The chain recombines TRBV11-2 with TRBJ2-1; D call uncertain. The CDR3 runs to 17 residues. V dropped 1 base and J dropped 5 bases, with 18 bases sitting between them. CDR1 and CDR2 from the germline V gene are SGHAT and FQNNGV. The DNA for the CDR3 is TGTGCCAGCAGCTTAGTATTCCACAGCTCAAAAGACAATGAGCAGTTCTTC. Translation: CASSLVFHSSKDNEQFF.

The CDR3 loop is CAISEGTSGVNTGELFF. DNA for the CDR3: TGTGCCATCAGTGAAGGGACTAGCGGGGTAAACACCGGGGAGCTGTTTTTT. The genes are TRBV10-3 and TRBJ2-2; TRBD2 matches 13 bases. The germline V gene has CDR1 ENHRY and CDR2 SYGVKD. Unmatched junction bases numbered 3, after V lost 3 bases and J lost 2 bases. The length of the CDR3 is 17 residues.

The CDR3 here is CASSGGMNTGELFF. DNA of the CDR3: TGCGCCAGCAGCGGAGGGATGAACACCGGGGAGCTGTTTTTT. This chain joins TRBV10-1 and TRBJ2-2, with D possibly matching TRBD2 (6 bases). Trimming shortened V by 6 bases and J by 1 base, and 9 bases separated the two germline ends. There are 14 residues in the CDR3. Germline lookup yields CDR1 WNHNN and CDR2 SYGVQD (reference sequence).

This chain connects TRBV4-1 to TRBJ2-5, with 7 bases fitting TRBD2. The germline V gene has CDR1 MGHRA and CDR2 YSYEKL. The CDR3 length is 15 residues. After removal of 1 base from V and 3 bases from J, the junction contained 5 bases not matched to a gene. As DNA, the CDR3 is TGCGCCAGCAGCCAAGCTGCCGGGACTAAAGAGACCCAGTACTTC. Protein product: CASSQAAGTKETQYF.

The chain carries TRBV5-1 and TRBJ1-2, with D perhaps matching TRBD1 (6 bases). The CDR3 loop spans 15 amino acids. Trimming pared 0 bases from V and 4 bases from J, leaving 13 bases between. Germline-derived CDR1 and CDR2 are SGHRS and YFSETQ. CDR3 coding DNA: TGCGCCAGCAGCTTGGCTCACAGGGACACCTATGGCTACACCTTC. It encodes CASSLAHRDTYGYTF.

In nucleotides, the CDR3 is TGTGCCAGCAGTTACTCCTCCAGCGGGGGGTTCTTGCCGTTCTTC. It is translated as CASSYSSSGGFLPFF. This chain uses TRBV6-5 with TRBJ2-1; TRBD2 aligns across 9 bases. Germline lookup yields CDR1 MNHEY and CDR2 SVGAGI. The CDR3 runs to 15 residues. Losses at the gene ends were 0 bases for V and 15 bases for J; bases not matched to a gene: 12.

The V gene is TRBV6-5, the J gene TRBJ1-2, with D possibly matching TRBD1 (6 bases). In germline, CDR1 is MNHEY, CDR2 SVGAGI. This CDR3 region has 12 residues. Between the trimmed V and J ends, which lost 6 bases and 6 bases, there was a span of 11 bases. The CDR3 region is CASRDNRDGYTF. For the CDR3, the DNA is TGTGCCAGCAGGGATAACAGGGATGGCTACACCTTC.

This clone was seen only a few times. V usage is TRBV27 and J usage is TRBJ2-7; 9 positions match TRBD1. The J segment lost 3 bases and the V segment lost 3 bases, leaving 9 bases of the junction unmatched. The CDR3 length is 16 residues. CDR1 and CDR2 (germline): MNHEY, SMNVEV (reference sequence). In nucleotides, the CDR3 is TGTGCCAGCAGTTTTGGGGTCGGGACAGGGCTCTACGAGCAGTACTTC. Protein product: CASSFGVGTGLYEQYF.

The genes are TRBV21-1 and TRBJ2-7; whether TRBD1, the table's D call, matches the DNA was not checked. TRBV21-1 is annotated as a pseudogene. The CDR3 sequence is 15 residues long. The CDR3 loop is CASSKEGILTYEQYF. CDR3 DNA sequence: TGTGCCAGCAGCAAAGAGGGGATACTGACCTACGAGCAGTACTTC.

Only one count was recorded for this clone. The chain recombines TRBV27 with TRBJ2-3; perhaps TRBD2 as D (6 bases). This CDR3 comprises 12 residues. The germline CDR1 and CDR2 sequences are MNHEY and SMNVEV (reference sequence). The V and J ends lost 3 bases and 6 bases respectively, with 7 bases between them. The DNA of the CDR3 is TGTGCCAGCAGTTTGGGGAGGGATACGCAGTATTTT. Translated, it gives CASSLGRDTQYF.

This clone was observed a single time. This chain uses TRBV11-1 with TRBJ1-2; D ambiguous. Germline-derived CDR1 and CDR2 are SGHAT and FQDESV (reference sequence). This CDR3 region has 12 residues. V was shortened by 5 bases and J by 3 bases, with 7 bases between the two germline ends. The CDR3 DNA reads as TGTGCCAGCAGCCATGAGGACTATGGCTACACCTTC. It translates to CASSHEDYGYTF.

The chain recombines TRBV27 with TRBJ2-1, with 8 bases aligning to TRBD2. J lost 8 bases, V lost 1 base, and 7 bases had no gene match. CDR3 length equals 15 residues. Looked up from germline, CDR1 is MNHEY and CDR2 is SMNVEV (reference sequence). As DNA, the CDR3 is TGTGCCAGCAGTTTATACGGCGGGGGGCGGGATGAGCAGTTCTTC. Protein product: CASSLYGGGRDEQFF.

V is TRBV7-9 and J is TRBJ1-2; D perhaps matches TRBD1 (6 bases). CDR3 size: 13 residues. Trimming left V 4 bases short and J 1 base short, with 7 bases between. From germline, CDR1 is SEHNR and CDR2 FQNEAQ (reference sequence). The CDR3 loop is CASSSQGNYGYTF. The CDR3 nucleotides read TGTGCCAGCAGCTCACAGGGTAACTATGGCTACACCTTC.

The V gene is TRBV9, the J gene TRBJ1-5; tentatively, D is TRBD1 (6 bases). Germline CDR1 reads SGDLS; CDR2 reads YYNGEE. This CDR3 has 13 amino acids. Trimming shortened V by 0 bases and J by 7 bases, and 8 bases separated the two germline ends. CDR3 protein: CASSVGQGQPQHF. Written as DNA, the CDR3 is TGTGCCAGCAGCGTAGGTCAGGGGCAGCCCCAGCATTTT.